This T cell receptor beta chain was retrieved from a study of Graves' ophthalmopathy and Graves' hyperthyroidism. RNA transcripts yielded amplified TCR beta CDR3 regions. HTBI primers primed a first-round RT-PCR, and a second-round multiplex PCR followed. TCRdb re-derived calls from the multiplex PCR reads in MiXCR, one entry per CDR3 protein. In the table there are a few hundred thousand distinct CDR3 sequences, roughly 17% of which are singletons. Other autoimmune diseases, uncontrolled infections, pregnancy or lactation excluded patients from enrollment. Overall study findings and caveats: In blood, most expanded thyroid clonotypes above 0.001 frequency were also detected.

Many counts were recorded for this clonotype. Its antigen remains unidentified. With 0 bases removed from V and 7 bases from J, the gap between germline ends came to 22 bases. Looked up from germline, CDR1 is LNHNV and CDR2 is YYDKDF (reference sequence). The CDR3 spans 17 residues. This clonotype originated in an adult woman with stable Graves' hyperthyroidism. The sequenced sample was peripheral blood. The chain links TRBV15 to TRBJ2-7, with a weak D call TRBD1 (6 bases). The CDR3 DNA reads TGTGCCACCAGCAGAGATCGCCCCGGAACACCGAGGGGGGAGCAGTACTTC. This codes for CATSRDRPGTPRGEQYF. The whole variable domain, remainder taken from reference TRBV15 and TRBJ2-7, is DAMVIQNPRYQVTQFGKPVTLSCSQTLNHNVMYWYQQKSSQAPKLLFHYYDKDFNNEADTPDNFQSRRPNTSFCFLDIRSPGLGDTAMYLCATSRDRPGTPRGEQYFGPGTRLTVT.